This TCR beta chain originates from a study of T cell repertoires in cytomegalovirus infection. Study summary: Matching HLA type, along with CMV infection, was indicated by public TCR beta signatures.

Germline loops: CDR1 SEHNR, CDR2 FQNEAQ (reference sequence). The CDR3 has 16 residues. V shed 1 base and J shed 3 bases, with 15 bases lying between them. The sample holds a few counts of this clonotype. Its antigen is undetermined. TCRdb re-called the reads with MiXCR, one entry per CDR3 protein. The sample contains fewer than 950,000 distinct CDR3 sequences, 30% to 35% of which appear only once. Study results and limitations: CMV carriers with the relevant HLA were identified by cumulative public TCR beta family frequency.

This receptor was identified in a human donor in good health (CMV status not recorded). Some clones in this sample may be carry-over from other donors' samples. The source was cultured CD8+ T cells from PBMCs, collected from culture after CMV antigen stimulation. This rearrangement joins TRBV7-9 to TRBJ2-5; a weak D match, TRBD2 (5 bases). CDR3 nucleotides: TGTGCCAGCAGCTTAGGGCTAGCACCAATTAAAGAGACCCAGTACTTC. Amino acids: CASSLGLAPIKETQYF.